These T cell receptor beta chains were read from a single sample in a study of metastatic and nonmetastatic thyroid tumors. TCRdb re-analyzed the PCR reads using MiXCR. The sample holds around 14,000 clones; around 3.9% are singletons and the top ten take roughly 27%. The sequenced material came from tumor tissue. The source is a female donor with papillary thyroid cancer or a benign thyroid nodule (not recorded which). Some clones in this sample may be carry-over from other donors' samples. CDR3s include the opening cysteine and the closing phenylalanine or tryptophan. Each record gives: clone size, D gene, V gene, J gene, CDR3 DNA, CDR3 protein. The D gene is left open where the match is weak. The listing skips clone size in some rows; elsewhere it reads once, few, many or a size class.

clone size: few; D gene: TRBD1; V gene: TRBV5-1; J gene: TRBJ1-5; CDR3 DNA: TGCGCCAGCAGCCCGGGCACCTCCGGGACAGGGTATAGCTCATCCTCGGGTCAGCCCCAGCATTTT; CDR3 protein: CASSPGTSGTGYSSSSGQPQHF
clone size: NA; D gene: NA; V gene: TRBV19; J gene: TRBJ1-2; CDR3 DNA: TGTGCCAGTCTTAACCGGCTAAATAACTATGGCTACACCTTC; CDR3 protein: CASLNRLNNYGYTF
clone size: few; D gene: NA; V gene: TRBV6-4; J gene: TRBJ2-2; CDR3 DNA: TGTGCCAGCAGTGGGACTAACACCGGGGAGCTGTTTTTT; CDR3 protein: CASSGTNTGELFF
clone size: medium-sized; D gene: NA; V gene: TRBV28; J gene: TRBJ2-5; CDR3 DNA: TGTGCCAGCAGTTTACTGACTGGGGTCCTTCAAGAGACCCAGTACTTC; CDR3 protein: CASSLLTGVLQETQYF
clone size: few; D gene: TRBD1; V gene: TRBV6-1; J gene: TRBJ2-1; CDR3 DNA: TGTGCCAGCAGCCTCACGGGACAGGAGCAGTTCTTC; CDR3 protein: CASSLTGQEQFF
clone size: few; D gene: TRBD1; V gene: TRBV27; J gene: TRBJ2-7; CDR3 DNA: TGTGCCAGCAGCCTGACAGGGAGTGGCTACGAGCAGTACTTC; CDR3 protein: CASSLTGSGYEQYF
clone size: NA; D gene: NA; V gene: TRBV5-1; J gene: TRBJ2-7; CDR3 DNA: TGCGCCAGCAGCCACTCCGAGGCCCTCGGTGAGCAGTACTTC; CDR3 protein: CASSHSEALGEQYF
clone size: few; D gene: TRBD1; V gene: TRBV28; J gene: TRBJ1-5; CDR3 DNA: TGTGCCAGCAGTGAACAGGGGGCGAATCAGCCCCAGCATTTT; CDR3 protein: CASSEQGANQPQHF
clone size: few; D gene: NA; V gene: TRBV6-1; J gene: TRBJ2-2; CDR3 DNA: TGTGCCAGCAGTGAAAAGGTCCTACTTGGCGGGGAGCTGTTTTTT; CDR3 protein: CASSEKVLLGGELFF
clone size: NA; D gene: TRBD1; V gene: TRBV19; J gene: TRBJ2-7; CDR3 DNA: TGTGCCAGTAGTATCGGGACAGAAAACTACGAGCAGTACTTC; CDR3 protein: CASSIGTENYEQYF
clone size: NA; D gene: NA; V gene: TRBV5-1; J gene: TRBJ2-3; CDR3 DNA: TGCGCCAGCAGCTTGGGCGTTACATATACGCAGTATTTT; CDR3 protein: CASSLGVTYTQYF
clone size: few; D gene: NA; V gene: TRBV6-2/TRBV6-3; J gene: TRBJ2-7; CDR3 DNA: TGTGCCAGCAGTAGACCGGCAGGGGCCGTCGAGCAGTACTTC; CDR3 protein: CASSRPAGAVEQYF
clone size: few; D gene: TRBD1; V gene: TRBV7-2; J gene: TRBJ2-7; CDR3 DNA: TGTGCCAGCAGCCTCGACCCCCCGGGACAGGGGGCCAATGGGATATACGAGCAGTACTTC; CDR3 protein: CASSLDPPGQGANGIYEQYF
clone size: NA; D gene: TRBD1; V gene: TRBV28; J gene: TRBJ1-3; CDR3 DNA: TGTGCCAGCAGAACACCTCAGGGGGGGAGAAACACCATATATTTT; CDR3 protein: CASRTPQGGRNTIYF
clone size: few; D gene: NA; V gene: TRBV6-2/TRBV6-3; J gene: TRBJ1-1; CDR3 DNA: TGTGCCAGCAACTTAGACCGGAACCCTTTCTTT; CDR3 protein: CASNLDRNPFF
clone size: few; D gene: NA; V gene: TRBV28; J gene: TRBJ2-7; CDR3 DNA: TGTGCCAGCACCGTTCCGAGCTCCTACGAGCAGTACTTC; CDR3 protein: CASTVPSSYEQYF
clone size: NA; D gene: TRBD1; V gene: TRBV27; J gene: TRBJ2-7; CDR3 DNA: TGTGCCAGCCGACAGGGGGCGTCAAGATCCGAGCAGTACTTC; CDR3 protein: CASRQGASRSEQYF
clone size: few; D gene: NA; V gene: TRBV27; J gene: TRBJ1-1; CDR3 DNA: TGTGCCAGCAGTGGGCCTGCACATGAAGCTTTCTTT; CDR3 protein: CASSGPAHEAFF
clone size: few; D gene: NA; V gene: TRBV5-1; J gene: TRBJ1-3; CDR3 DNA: TGCGCCAGCAGCCTGGACGGGACGAGCCTTTTAAACACCATATATTTT; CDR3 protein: CASSLDGTSLLNTIYF
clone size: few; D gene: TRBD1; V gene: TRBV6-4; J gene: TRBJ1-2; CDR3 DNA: TGTGCCAGCAGTGAGACAGGGCCAGATGGCTACACCTTC; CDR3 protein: CASSETGPDGYTF
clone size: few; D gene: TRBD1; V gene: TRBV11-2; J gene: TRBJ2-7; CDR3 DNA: TGTGCCAGCAGCTTAGATTACAGGGGGCGATCCGAGCAGTACTTC; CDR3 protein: CASSLDYRGRSEQYF
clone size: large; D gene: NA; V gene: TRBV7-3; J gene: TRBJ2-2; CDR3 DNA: TGTGCCAGCAGCACACAGGGTGGGGAGCTGTTTTTT; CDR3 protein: CASSTQGGELFF
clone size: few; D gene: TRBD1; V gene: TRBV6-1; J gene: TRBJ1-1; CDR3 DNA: TGTGCCAGCAGTGAAGCGTTCCAGGGGGCCCAGGGCACTGAAGCTTTCTTT; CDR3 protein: CASSEAFQGAQGTEAFF
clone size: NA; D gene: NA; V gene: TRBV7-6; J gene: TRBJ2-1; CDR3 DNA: TGTGCCAGCAGCTTAGAAGTTCGGGGGTTGGGCTACAATGAGCAGTTCTTC; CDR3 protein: CASSLEVRGLGYNEQFF
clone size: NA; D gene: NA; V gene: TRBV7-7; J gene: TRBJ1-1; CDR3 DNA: TGTGCTAGCAGCGTCGACAGGAACACTGAAGCTTTCTTT; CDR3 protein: CASSVDRNTEAFF
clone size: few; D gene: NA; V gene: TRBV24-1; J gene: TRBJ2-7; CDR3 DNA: TGTGCCACCAGTGATGGGCAGGGGAAAGGCTACGAGCAGTACTTC; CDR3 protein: CATSDGQGKGYEQYF
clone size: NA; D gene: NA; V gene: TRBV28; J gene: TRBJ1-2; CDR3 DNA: TGTGCCAGCAGATCCACAGGGAAAGGTGGCTACACCTTC; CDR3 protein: CASRSTGKGGYTF
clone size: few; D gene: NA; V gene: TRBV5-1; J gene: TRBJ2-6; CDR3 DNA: TGCGCCAGCAGGGACAGCTCTGGGGCCAACGTCCTGACTTTC; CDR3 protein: CASRDSSGANVLTF
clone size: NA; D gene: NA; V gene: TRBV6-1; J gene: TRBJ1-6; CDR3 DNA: TGTGCCAGCGGACAGAATAATTCACCCCTCCACTTT; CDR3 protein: CASGQNNSPLHF
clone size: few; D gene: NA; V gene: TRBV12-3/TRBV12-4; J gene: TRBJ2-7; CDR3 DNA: TGTGCCAGCAGTTTACCCTCGGGCGAGCAGTACTTC; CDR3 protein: CASSLPSGEQYF
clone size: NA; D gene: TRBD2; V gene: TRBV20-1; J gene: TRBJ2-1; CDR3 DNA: TGCAGTGCTAGGGCGACTAGCGGAGATTACAATGAGCAGTTCTTC; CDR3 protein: CSARATSGDYNEQFF
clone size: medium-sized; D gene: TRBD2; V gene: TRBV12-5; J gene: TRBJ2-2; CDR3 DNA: TGTGCTAGTGGTTTGGTGGTATGGAGCGGGAGGGCACACACCGGGGAGCTGTTTTTT; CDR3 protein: CASGLVVWSGRAHTGELFF